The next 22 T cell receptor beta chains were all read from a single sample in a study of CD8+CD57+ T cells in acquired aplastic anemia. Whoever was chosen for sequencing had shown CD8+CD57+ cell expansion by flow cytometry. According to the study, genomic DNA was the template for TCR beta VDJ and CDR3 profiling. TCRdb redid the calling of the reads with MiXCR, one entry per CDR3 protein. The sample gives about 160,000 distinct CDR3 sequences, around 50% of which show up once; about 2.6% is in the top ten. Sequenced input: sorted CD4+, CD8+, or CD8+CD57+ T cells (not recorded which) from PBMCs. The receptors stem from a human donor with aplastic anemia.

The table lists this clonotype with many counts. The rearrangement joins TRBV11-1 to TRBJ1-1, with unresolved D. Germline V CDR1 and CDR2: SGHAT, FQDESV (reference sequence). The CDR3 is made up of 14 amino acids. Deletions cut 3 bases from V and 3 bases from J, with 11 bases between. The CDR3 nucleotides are TGTGCCAGCAGCTTCGGGAGGGAGGACACTGAAGCTTTCTTT. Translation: CASSFGREDTEAFF.

As DNA, the CDR3 is TGCGCCAGCAGCCAAGGGGGGGGCAGAGGGCCCATGAACACTGAAGCTTTCTTT. Its translation is CASSQGGGRGPMNTEAFF. This chain uses TRBV4-1 with TRBJ1-1, with a possible D match to TRBD1 (6 bases). The CDR3 sequence is 18 residues long. Germline V gene lookup returns CDR1 MGHRA and CDR2 YSYEKL. V lost 1 base and J 0 bases, leaving 18 bases between the germline ends.

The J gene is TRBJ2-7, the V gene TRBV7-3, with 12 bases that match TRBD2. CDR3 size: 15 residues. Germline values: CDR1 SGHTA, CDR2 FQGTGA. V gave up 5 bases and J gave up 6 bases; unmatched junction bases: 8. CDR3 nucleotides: TGTGCCAGCAGCCCTCAGACTAGCGGGGGTGGCGAGCAGTACTTC. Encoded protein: CASSPQTSGGGEQYF.

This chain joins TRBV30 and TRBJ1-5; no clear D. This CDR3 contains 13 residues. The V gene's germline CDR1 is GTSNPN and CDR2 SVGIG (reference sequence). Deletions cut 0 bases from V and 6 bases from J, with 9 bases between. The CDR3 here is CAWSVGYGQPQHF. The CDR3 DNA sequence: TGTGCCTGGAGTGTAGGTTATGGTCAGCCCCAGCATTTT. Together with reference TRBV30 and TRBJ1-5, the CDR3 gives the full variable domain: SQTIHQWPATLVQPVGSPLSLECTVEGTSNPNLYWYRQAAGRGLQLLFYSVGIGQISSEVPQNLSASRPQDRQFILSSKKLLLSDSGFYLCAWSVGYGQPQHFGDGTRLSIL.

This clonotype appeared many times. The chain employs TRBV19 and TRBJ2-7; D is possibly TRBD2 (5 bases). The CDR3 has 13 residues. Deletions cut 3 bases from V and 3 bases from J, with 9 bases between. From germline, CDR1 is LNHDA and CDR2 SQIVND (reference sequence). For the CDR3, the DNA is TGTGCCAGTAGTATTAGCGCACTCTACGAGCAGTACTTC. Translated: CASSISALYEQYF.

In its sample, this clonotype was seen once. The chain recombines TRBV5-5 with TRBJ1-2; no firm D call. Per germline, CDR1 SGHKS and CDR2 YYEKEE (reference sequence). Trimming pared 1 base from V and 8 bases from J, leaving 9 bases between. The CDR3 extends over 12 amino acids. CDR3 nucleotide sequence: TGTGCCAGCAGCTTGATCGGAGGGGGCTACACCTTC. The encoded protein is CASSLIGGGYTF.

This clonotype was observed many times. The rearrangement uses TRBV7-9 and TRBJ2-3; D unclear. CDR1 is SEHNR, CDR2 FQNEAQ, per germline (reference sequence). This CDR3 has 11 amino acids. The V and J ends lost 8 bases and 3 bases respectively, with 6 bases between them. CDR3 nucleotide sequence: TGTGCCAGCCAGGATACAGATACGCAGTATTTT. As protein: CASQDTDTQYF. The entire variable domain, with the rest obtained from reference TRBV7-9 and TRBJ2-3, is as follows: DTGVSQNPRHKITKRGQNVTFRCDPISEHNRLYWYRQTLGQGPEFLTYFQNEAQLEKSRLLSDRFSAERPKGSFSTLEIQRTEQGDSAMYLCASQDTDTQYFGPGTRLTVL.

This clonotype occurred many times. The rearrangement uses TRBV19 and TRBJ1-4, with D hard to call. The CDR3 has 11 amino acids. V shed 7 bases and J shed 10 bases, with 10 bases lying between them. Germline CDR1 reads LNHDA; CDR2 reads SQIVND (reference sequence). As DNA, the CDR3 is TGTGCCAGTACTGGAGACCGAAAACTGTTTTTT. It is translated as CASTGDRKLFF. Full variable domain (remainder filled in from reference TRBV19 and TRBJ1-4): DGGITQSPKYLFRKEGQNVTLSCEQNLNHDAMYWYRQDPGQGLRLIYYSQIVNDFQKGDIAEGYSVSREKKESFPLTVTSAQKNPTAFYLCASTGDRKLFFGSGTQLSVL.

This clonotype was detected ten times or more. The CDR3 nucleotides read TGTGCCAGCAGTGCGGGACTTATGAACACTGAAGCTTTCTTT. It yields the protein CASSAGLMNTEAFF. The chain couples TRBV2 to TRBJ1-1; possible D gene TRBD1, 5 bases. Germline CDR1 SNHLY, CDR2 FYNNEI. The V and J ends lost 4 bases and 0 bases respectively, with 9 bases between them. The CDR3 is made up of 14 amino acids. Together with reference TRBV2 and TRBJ1-1, the CDR3 gives the full variable domain: EPEVTQTPSHQVTQMGQEVILRCVPISNHLYFYWYRQILGQKVEFLVSFYNNEISEKSEIFDDQFSVERPDGSNFTLKIRSTKLEDSAMYFCASSAGLMNTEAFFGQGTRLTVV.

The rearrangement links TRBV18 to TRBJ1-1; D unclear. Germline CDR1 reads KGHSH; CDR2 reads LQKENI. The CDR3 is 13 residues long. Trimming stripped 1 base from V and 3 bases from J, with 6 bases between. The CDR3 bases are TGTGCCAGCTCACCACTAGAGTACACTGAAGCTTTCTTT. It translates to CASSPLEYTEAFF.

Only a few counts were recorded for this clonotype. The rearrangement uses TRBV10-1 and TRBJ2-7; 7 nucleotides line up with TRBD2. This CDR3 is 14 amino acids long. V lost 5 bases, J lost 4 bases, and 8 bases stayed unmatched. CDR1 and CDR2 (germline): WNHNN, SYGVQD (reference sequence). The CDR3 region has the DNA TGCGCCAGCAGTACCGGGACTACCAAGTACGAGCAGTACTTC. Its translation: CASSTGTTKYEQYF.

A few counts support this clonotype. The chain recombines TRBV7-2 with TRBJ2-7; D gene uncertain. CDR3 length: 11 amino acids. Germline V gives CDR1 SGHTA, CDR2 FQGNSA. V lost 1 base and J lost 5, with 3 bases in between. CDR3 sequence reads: CASSLVHEQYF. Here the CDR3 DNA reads TGTGCCAGCAGCTTAGTCCACGAGCAGTACTTC. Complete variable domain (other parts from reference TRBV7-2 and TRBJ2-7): GAGVSQSPSNKVTEKGKDVELRCDPISGHTALYWYRQSLGQGLEFLIYFQGNSAPDKSGLPSDRFSAERTGGSVSTLTIQRTQQEDSAVYLCASSLVHEQYFGPGTRLTVT.

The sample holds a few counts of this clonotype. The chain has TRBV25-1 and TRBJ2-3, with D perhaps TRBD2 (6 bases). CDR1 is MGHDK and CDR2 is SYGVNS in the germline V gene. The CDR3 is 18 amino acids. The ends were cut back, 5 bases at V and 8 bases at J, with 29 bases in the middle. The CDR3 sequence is CASSLPGTSPPGRSTQYF. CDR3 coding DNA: TGTGCCAGCAGTCTCCCCGGGACGAGCCCACCAGGGAGGAGTACGCAGTATTTT.

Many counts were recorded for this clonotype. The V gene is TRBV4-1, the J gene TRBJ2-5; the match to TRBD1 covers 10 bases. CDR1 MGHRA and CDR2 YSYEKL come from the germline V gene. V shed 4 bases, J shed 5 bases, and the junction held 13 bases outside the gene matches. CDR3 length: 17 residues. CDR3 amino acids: CASSPDPTTGGWETQYF. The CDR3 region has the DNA TGCGCCAGCAGCCCGGACCCCACGACAGGGGGCTGGGAGACCCAGTACTTC.

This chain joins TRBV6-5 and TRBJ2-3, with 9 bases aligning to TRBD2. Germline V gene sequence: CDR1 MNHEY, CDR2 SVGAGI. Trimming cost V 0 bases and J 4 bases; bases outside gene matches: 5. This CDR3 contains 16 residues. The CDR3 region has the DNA TGTGCCAGCAGTTACTCGATAGCGGGAGTTTCAGATACGCAGTATTTT. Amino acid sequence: CASSYSIAGVSDTQYF.

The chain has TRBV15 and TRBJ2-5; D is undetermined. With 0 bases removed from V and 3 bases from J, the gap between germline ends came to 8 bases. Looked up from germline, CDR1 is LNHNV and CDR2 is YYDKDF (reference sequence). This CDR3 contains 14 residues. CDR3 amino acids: CATSREGGEETQYF. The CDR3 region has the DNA TGTGCCACCAGCAGAGAGGGCGGTGAAGAGACCCAGTACTTC.

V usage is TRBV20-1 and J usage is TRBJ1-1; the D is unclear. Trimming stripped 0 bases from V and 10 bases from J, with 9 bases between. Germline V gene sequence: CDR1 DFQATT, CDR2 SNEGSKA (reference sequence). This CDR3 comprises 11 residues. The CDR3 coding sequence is TGCAGTGCTAGAGAGGTCATGGTAGCTTTCTTT. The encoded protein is CSAREVMVAFF.

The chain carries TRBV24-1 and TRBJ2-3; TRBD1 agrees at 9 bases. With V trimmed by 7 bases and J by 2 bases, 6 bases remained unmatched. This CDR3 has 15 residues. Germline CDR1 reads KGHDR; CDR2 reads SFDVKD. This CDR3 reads CATRLGQGPTDTQYF. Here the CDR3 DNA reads TGTGCCACCAGACTCGGACAGGGGCCCACAGATACGCAGTATTTT.

The CDR3 here is CATGSGVQPQHF. CDR3 nucleotides: TGTGCCACCGGATCAGGGGTCCAGCCCCAGCATTTT. The V call is TRBV24-1, the J call TRBJ1-5; D possibly corresponds to TRBD1 (6 bases). Trimming took off 9 bases at V and 7 bases at J, with 12 bases between the two ends. The CDR3 totals 12 residues. From germline, CDR1 is KGHDR and CDR2 SFDVKD.

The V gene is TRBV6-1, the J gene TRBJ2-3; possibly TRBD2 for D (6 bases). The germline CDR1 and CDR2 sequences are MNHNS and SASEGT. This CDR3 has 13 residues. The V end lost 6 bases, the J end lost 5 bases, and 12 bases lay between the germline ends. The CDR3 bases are TGTGCCAGCAGCCTCGGACTAAAAGATACGCAGTATTTT. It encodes CASSLGLKDTQYF.

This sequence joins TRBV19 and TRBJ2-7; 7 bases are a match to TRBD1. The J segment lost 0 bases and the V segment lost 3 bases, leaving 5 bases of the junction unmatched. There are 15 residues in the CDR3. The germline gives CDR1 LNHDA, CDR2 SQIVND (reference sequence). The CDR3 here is CASSIQGVSSYEQYF. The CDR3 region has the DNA TGTGCCAGTAGTATTCAGGGGGTGAGCTCCTACGAGCAGTACTTC.

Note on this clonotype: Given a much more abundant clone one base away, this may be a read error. The CDR3 sequence is CASSRTGRIGYTF. In DNA, the CDR3 is TGTGCCAGCAGCCGGACAGGGCGCATTGGCTACACCTTC. This rearrangement joins TRBV6-1 to TRBJ1-2, with 8 bases fitting TRBD1. V gave up 6 bases and J gave up 7 bases; unmatched junction bases: 7. The CDR3 loop spans 13 amino acids. Germline lookup yields CDR1 MNHNS and CDR2 SASEGT.